A selection of T cell receptor beta chains follows, all from one sample in a study of shared clonotypes between healthy human individuals. Sequencing was performed with immunoSEQ multiplex PCR; in TCRdb, only in-frame clones are kept and a portion is missing. Of roughly 2 million clones in the sample, 85% to 95% were seen once. Material: naive CD4+ T cells sorted from blood. The receptor set was obtained from a young man in good health. CDR3s include the opening cysteine and the closing phenylalanine or tryptophan. Each record gives: J gene, D gene, V gene, clone size, CDR3 DNA, CDR3 protein. The D gene is left open where the match is weak. Size is stated for part of the rows, as once, few or many counts, or as a class when the clone is expanded.

>TRBJ1-1|TRBD1|TRBV11-2|NA
TGTGCCAGCAGCTTTGGGACAGGGAGCACTGAAGCTTTCTTT
CASSFGTGSTEAFF
>TRBJ2-2|NA|TRBV25-1|NA
TGTGCCAGCAGTTCGGCCAGCCTGGCCGGGGAGCTGTTTTTT
CASSSASLAGELFF
>TRBJ2-4|TRBD1|TRBV6-1|NA
TGTGCCAGCAGTGAGATCTCGGGACAGGGGGCCAAAAACATTCAGTACTTC
CASSEISGQGAKNIQYF
>TRBJ2-1|TRBD2|TRBV7-2|NA
TGTGCCAGCAGCTTAGCGGGACTAGCGGGGAATAAGCAGTTCTTC
CASSLAGLAGNKQFF
>TRBJ2-3|TRBD1|TRBV19|NA
TGTGCCACCCAGGGGGGACAGGGGGGGGCAGATACGCAGTATTTT
CATQGGQGGADTQYF
>TRBJ1-4|NA|TRBV5-6|NA
TGTGCCAGCAGCTTGGGGCAGCCTAATGAAAAACTGTTTTTT
CASSLGQPNEKLFF
>TRBJ2-7|TRBD2|TRBV7-2|few
TGTGCCAGCAGCTTCGTGACTAGCGGAGGAAGAGGCGAGCAGTACTTC
CASSFVTSGGRGEQYF
>TRBJ2-7|NA|TRBV9|NA
TGTGCCAGCAGCGTAGCTTTGGCTGGGTCCGAGCAGTACTTC
CASSVALAGSEQYF
>TRBJ1-6|NA|TRBV5-8|few
TGTGCCAGCAGTCAGAATTCACCCCTCCACTTT
CASSQNSPLHF
>TRBJ1-4|NA|TRBV5-1|NA
TGCGCCAGCAGCTTGGTTCCTTACACGCCGATCGAAAAACTGTTTTTT
CASSLVPYTPIEKLFF
>TRBJ2-4|NA|TRBV28|NA
TGTGCCACCCAGGACAGTCTACTAGCCAAAAACATTCAGTACTTC
CATQDSLLAKNIQYF
>TRBJ2-7|TRBD1|TRBV29-1|NA
TGCAGCGTCCACAGGGGGACCGAGCAGTACTTC
CSVHRGTEQYF
>TRBJ2-1|TRBD2|TRBV19|NA
TGTGCCAGTACCCTGACTAGCGGATCCTACAATGAGCAGTTCTTC
CASTLTSGSYNEQFF
>TRBJ1-1|NA|TRBV19|NA
TGTGCCAGTAGTTCCCGGGCCCCGTACGGCACTGAAGCTTTCTTT
CASSSRAPYGTEAFF
>TRBJ2-2|TRBD2|TRBV5-1|NA
TGCGCCAGCAGCTTGGGAGCGGGAGGCGTCGGGGAGCTGTTTTTT
CASSLGAGGVGELFF
>TRBJ1-4|NA|TRBV27|once
TGTGCCAGCAGTTTATGGGGGAATAATGAAAAACTGTTTTTT
CASSLWGNNEKLFF
>TRBJ2-3|NA|TRBV7-2|NA
TGTGCCAGCAGCTTAAAAGAGGCCAGAACCACAGATACGCAGTATTTT
CASSLKEARTTDTQYF
>TRBJ2-3|NA|TRBV20-1|NA
TGCAGTGCTAGTGGCGATACGCAGTATTTT
CSASGDTQYF
>TRBJ2-7|NA|TRBV5-6|few
TGTGCCAGCAGCCAGACAGGTTACGAGCAGTACTTC
CASSQTGYEQYF
>TRBJ2-7|NA|TRBV21-1|NA
TGTGCCAGCAGCCCGAGGGGGGGCTACCCCTACGAGCAGTACTTC
CASSPRGGYPYEQYF
>TRBJ2-2|TRBD1|TRBV6-1|NA
TGTGCCAGCAGTGGTACGATCAGGGGGACCGGGGAGCTGTTTTTT
CASSGTIRGTGELFF
>TRBJ1-5|NA|TRBV18|NA
TGTGCCAGCTCACCTCTATCGGCAGGGAGTCAGCCCCAGCATTTT
CASSPLSAGSQPQHF
>TRBJ1-4|TRBD1|TRBV4-1|NA
TGCGCCAGCAGCCCAGCCGCCGATCCGGGACAGGGGAGTTTT
CASSPAADPGQGSF
>TRBJ2-7|NA|TRBV5-5|NA
TGTGCCAGCAGCTTTCCCGGGCCCTACGAGCAGTACTTC
CASSFPGPYEQYF
>TRBJ2-2|NA|TRBV2|NA
TGTGCCAGCAGTGAAAGGACAGCGAACACCGGGGAGCTGTTTTTT
CASSERTANTGELFF
>TRBJ1-4|TRBD1|TRBV6-6|NA
TGTGCCAGCAGTCGACAGGGAGGTGAAAAACTGTTTTTT
CASSRQGGEKLFF
>TRBJ2-7|TRBD1|TRBV12-5|NA
TGTGCTAGTGGTTCAGGACAGGGGGGACTTGACGAGCAGTACTTC
CASGSGQGGLDEQYF
>TRBJ1-4|NA|TRBV28|NA
TGTGCCAGCAGTTTATCTGGGACAAACGGTGAAAAACTGTTTTTT
CASSLSGTNGEKLFF
>TRBJ2-5|NA|TRBV4-1|NA
TGCGCCAGCAGCCGTCCCCAAGAGACCCAGTACTTC
CASSRPQETQYF
>TRBJ1-2|NA|TRBV29-1|once
TGCAGCGTTTCTACAACAGGGCACTATGGCTACACCTTC
CSVSTTGHYGYTF
>TRBJ2-5|NA|TRBV2|NA
TGTGCCAGCACCAGAGGCGGGACAGCCCAAGAGACCCAGTACTTC
CASTRGGTAQETQYF
>TRBJ1-1|NA|TRBV6-5|NA
TGTGCCAGCAGTTACTCGAACCCGGGTAACACTGAAGCTTTCTTT
CASSYSNPGNTEAFF
>TRBJ1-2|NA|TRBV6-5|NA
TGTGCCAGCAGTTACAGGGACCTGAACTATGGCTACACCTTC
CASSYRDLNYGYTF
>TRBJ2-3|NA|TRBV6-6|NA
TGTGCCAGCAGTTATCTAGCGAGAGGCCCAGATACGCAGTATTTT
CASSYLARGPDTQYF
>TRBJ1-1|NA|TRBV11-2|NA
TGTGCCAGCAGTTTTCGAGTGGGGAACACTGAAGCTTTCTTT
CASSFRVGNTEAFF
>TRBJ1-5|NA|TRBV6-5|NA
TGTGCCAGCAGTTCCCGGGTTACAAATCAGCCCCAGCATTTT
CASSSRVTNQPQHF
>TRBJ2-7|NA|TRBV6-1|NA
TGTGCCACCAGGAATCCCCTAGTCTACGAGCAGTACTTC
CATRNPLVYEQYF
>TRBJ2-1|NA|TRBV9|once
TGTGCCAGCAGCGTAGAGGGTAGCTATGAGCAGTTCTTC
CASSVEGSYEQFF
>TRBJ1-1|NA|TRBV28|NA
TGTGCCAGCAGTTTGTTACAGGTGATGTCTAACACTGAAGCTTTCTTT
CASSLLQVMSNTEAFF
>TRBJ2-7|TRBD1|TRBV4-1|NA
TGCGCCAGCAGCCGTGACAGGGGGTCGGGCTACGAGCAGTACTTC
CASSRDRGSGYEQYF
>TRBJ1-5|TRBD1|TRBV6-6|NA
TGTGCCAGCAGGGGTCCAGGGGGCAACCAGCCCCAGCATTTT
CASRGPGGNQPQHF
>TRBJ2-5|TRBD1|TRBV7-2|once
TGTGCCAGCAGCTTGACAGGGCGGGAAGAGACCCAGTACTTC
CASSLTGREETQYF
>TRBJ2-7|NA|TRBV21-1|NA
TGTGCCAGCAGCAAAGAGGCAGGGAAGGCCTACGAGCAGTACTTC
CASSKEAGKAYEQYF
>TRBJ2-7|TRBD1|TRBV7-9|NA
TGTGCCAGCAGCTTAGCGTTGACAGGGCCGTTCGAGCAGTACTTC
CASSLALTGPFEQYF
>TRBJ1-1|TRBD1|TRBV28|NA
TGTGCCAGCAGGACAACAGGGGTCGTCACTGAAGCTTTCTTT
CASRTTGVVTEAFF
>TRBJ1-5|NA|TRBV18|NA
TGTGCCAGCTCACCCGCCTTAAATCAGCCCCAGCATTTT
CASSPALNQPQHF
>TRBJ2-3|TRBD1|TRBV6-1|NA
TGTGCCAGCAGTGTAGGGGGCCGGGACACAGATACGCAGTATTTT
CASSVGGRDTDTQYF
>TRBJ2-5|TRBD1|TRBV19|NA
TGTGCCAGTAGCCTTGGACAGGGGCAAGAGACCCAGTACTTC
CASSLGQGQETQYF
>TRBJ2-7|NA|TRBV7-8|NA
TGTGCCAGCAGCGGCGTGGCCTCCTACGAGCAGTACTTC
CASSGVASYEQYF
>TRBJ1-2|TRBD1|TRBV29-1|NA
TGCAGCGTTGACGATAGTTCTGACAGGGGGCAGAACTATGGCTACACCTTC
CSVDDSSDRGQNYGYTF
>TRBJ1-6|TRBD1|TRBV30|NA
TGTGCCTGGAGGGGGGGAAAGACAGGGCGAGTTCCCAATTCACCCCTCCACTTT
CAWRGGKTGRVPNSPLHF
>TRBJ2-7|NA|TRBV14|NA
TGTGCCAGCAGCCAGGGGACAACAGCTTACGCGCAGTACTTC
CASSQGTTAYAQYF
>TRBJ2-1|NA|TRBV10-1|once
TGCGCCAGCAGTGAGTCATACCTCCCGGGGATTTACGCCAATGAGCAGTTCTTC
CASSESYLPGIYANEQFF
>TRBJ2-3|NA|TRBV30|once
TGTGCCTGGAGTGTTACCCCAGATACGCAGTATTTT
CAWSVTPDTQYF